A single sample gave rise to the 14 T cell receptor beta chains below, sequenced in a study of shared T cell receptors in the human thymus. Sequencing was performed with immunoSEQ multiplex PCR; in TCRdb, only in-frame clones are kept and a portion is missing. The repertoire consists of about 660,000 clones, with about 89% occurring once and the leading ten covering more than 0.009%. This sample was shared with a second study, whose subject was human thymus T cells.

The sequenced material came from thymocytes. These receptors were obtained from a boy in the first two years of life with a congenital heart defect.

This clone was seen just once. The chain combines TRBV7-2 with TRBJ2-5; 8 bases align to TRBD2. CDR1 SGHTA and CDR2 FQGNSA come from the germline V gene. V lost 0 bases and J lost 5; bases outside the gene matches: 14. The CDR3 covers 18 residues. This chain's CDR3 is CASSLAYGIAGRSETQYF. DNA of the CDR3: TGTGCCAGCAGCTTAGCGTATGGGATAGCGGGGCGGTCGGAGACCCAGTACTTC. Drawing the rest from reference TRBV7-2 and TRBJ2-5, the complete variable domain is GAGVSQSPSNKVTEKGKDVELRCDPISGHTALYWYRQSLGQGLEFLIYFQGNSAPDKSGLPSDRFSAERTGGSVSTLTIQRTQQEDSAVYLCASSLAYGIAGRSETQYFGPGTRLLVL.

CDR3 sequence (DNA): TGTGCCAGCAGTGAACCCAGGTACAATCAGCCCCAGCATTTT. Amino acids: CASSEPRYNQPQHF. The chain is built from TRBV6-1 and TRBJ1-5; D is unresolved. Per germline, CDR1 MNHNS and CDR2 SASEGT. V was trimmed by 2 bases and J by 3 bases, leaving 8 bases between them. CDR3 length: 14 amino acids.

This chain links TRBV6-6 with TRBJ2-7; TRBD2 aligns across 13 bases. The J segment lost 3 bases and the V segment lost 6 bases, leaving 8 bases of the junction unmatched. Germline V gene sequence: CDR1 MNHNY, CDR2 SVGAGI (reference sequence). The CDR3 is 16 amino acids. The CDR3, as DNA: TGTGCCAGCAGCTACGGGACTAGCGGGGAACGCTACGAGCAGTACTTC. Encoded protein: CASSYGTSGERYEQYF.

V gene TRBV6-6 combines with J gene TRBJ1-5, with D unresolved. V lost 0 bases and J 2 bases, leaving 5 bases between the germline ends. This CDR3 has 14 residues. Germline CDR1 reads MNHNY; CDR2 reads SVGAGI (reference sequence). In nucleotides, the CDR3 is TGTGCCAGCAGTTACTCGGAGGGCAATCAGCCCCAGCATTTT. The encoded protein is CASSYSEGNQPQHF.

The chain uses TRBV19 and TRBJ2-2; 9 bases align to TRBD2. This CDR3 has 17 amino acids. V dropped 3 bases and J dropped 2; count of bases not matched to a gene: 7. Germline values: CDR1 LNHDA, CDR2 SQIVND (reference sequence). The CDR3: CASSILLAGANTGELFF. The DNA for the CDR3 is TGTGCCAGTAGTATTTTGTTAGCGGGAGCCAACACCGGGGAGCTGTTTTTT.

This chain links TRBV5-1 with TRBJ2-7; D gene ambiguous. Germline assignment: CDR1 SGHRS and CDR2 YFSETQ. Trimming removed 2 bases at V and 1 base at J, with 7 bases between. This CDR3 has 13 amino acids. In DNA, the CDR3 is TGCGCCAGCAGCTTCTCAGAATCCTACGAGCAGTACTTC. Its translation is CASSFSESYEQYF. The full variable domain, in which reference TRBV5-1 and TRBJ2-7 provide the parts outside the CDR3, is KAGVTQTPRYLIKTRGQQVTLSCSPISGHRSVSWYQQTPGQGLQFLFEYFSETQRNKGNFPGRFSGRQFSNSRSEMNVSTLELGDSALYLCASSFSESYEQYFGPGTRLTVT.

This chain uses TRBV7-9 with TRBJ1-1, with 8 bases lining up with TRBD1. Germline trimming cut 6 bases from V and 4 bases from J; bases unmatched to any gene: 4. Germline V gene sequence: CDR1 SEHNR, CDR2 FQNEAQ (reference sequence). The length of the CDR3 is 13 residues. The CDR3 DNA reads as TGTGCCAGCAGGGCAGGGGGCATCACTGAAGCTTTCTTT. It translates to CASRAGGITEAFF.

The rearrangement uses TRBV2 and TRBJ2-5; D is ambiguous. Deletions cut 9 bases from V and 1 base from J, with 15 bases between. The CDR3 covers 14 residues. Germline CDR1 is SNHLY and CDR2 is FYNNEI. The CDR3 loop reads CASHQAPLQETQYF. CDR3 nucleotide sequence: TGTGCCAGTCACCAGGCCCCCCTCCAAGAGACCCAGTACTTC.

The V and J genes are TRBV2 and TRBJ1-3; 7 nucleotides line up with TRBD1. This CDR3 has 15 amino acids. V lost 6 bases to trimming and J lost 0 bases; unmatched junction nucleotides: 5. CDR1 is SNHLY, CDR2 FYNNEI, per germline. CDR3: CASRVRDSSGNTIYF. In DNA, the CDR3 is TGTGCCAGCAGAGTCCGGGACAGCTCTGGAAACACCATATATTTT.

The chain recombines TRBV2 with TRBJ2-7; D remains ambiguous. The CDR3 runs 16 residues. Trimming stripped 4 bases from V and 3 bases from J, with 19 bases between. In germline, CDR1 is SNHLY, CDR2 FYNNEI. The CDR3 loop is CASSAPTDFNLYEQYF. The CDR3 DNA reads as TGTGCCAGCAGTGCCCCAACCGACTTTAATCTCTACGAGCAGTACTTC.

The CDR3 nucleotides read TGTGCCAGCACTCGAGAATCACTCCGTAATGCTAATGAAAAACTGTTTTTT. This gives the protein CASTRESLRNANEKLFF. V usage is TRBV5-6 and J usage is TRBJ1-4, with D uncertain. Germline V gene sequence: CDR1 SGHDT, CDR2 YYEEEE. Deletions cut 6 bases from V and 3 bases from J, with 21 bases between. This CDR3 contains 17 residues.

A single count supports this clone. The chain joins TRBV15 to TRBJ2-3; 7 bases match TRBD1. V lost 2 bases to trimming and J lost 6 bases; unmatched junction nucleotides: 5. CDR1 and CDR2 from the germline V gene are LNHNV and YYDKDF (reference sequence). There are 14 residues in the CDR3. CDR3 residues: CATSRPTGADTQYF. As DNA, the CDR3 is TGTGCCACCAGCAGACCTACAGGGGCCGATACGCAGTATTTT.

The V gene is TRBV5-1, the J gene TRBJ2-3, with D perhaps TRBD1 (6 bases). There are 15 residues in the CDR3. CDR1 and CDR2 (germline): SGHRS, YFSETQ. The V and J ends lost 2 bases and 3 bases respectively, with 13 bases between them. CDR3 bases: TGCGCCAGCAGCTTATACAGGGTTGGTACAGATACGCAGTATTTT. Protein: CASSLYRVGTDTQYF.

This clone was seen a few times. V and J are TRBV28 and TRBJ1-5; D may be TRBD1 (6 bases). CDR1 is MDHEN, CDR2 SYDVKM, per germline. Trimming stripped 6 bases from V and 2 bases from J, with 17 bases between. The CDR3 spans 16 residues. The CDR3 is CASSGLGGLGNQPQHF. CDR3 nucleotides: TGTGCCAGCAGCGGTCTCGGGGGGCTCGGCAATCAGCCCCAGCATTTT.